This T cell receptor (beta chain) was captured in a study of cytotoxic CD8 clonotypes in ibrutinib-treated CLL. At the level of the study: Among patients, around 25 responded partially and 2 completely; around 15 then stayed remitted and 12 progressed after median about 68 months.

Germline-derived CDR1 and CDR2 are SEHNR and FQNEAQ (reference sequence). The CDR3 has 15 amino acids. V was trimmed by 1 base and J by 7 bases, leaving 16 bases between them. This clone has more than one count but fewer than ten. Profiling relied on immunoSEQ multiplex PCR, and the TCRdb table lists in-frame clones only, not all of them. The sample yields some 200,000 clones, approximately 72% seen once. Sequences were derived from PBMCs, sampled after 24 months of ibrutinib treatment. The V gene is TRBV7-9, the J gene TRBJ1-2; a weak D match, TRBD1 (6 bases). The clonotype comes from a human donor with chronic lymphocytic leukemia. CDR3 bases: TGTGCCAGCAGCTTAGGGGGGCTGGTTGACCGTGGCTACACCTTC. Amino acids: CASSLGGLVDRGYTF.